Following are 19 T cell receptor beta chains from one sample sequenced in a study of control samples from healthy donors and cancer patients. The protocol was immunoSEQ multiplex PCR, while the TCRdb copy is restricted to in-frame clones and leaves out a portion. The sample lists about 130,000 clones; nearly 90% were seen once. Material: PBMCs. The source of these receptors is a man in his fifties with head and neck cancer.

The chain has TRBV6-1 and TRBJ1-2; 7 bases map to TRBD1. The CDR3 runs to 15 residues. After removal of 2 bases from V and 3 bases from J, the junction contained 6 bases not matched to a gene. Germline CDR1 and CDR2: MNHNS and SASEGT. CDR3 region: CASSEMGQGDYGYTF. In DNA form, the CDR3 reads TGTGCCAGCAGTGAAATGGGGCAGGGGGACTATGGCTACACCTTC.

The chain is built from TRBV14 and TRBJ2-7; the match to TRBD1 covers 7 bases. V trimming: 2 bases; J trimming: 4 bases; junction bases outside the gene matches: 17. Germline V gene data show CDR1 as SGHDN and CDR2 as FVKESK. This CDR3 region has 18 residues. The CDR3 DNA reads TGTGCCAGCAGCCAATACGCTCTTGTGAGACAGGGATTGTACGAGCAGTACTTC. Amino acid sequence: CASSQYALVRQGLYEQYF.

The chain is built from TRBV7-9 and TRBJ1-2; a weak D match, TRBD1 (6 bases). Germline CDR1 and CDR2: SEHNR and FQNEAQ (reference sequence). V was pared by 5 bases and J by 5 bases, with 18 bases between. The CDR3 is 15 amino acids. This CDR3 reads CASSPRGQTQYGYTF. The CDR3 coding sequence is TGTGCCAGCAGCCCTCGAGGACAGACCCAGTATGGCTACACCTTC.

CDR3 in DNA: TGTGCCAGCAGTTTAGGTCCAGGGGCTGAGCAGTACTTC. The encoded protein is CASSLGPGAEQYF. The chain carries TRBV12-3 or TRBV12-4 and TRBJ2-7; D may be TRBD1 (6 bases). With 1 base removed from V and 7 bases from J, the gap between germline ends came to 11 bases. This CDR3 contains 13 residues.

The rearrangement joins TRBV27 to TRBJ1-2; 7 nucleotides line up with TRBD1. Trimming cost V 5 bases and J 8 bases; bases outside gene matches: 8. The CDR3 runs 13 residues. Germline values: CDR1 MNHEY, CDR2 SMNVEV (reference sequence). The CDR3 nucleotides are TGTGCCAGCAGTAGGGACAGAAATGGGGGCTACACCTTC. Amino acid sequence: CASSRDRNGGYTF.

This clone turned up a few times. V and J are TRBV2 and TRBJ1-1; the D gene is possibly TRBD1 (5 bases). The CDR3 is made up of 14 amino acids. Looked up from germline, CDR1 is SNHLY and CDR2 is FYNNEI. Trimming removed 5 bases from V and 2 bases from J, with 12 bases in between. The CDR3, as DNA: TGTGCCAGCAGTCCTTCGGGGGTAAACACTGAAGCTTTCTTT. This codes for CASSPSGVNTEAFF. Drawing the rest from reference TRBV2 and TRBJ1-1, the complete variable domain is EPEVTQTPSHQVTQMGQEVILRCVPISNHLYFYWYRQILGQKVEFLVSFYNNEISEKSEIFDDQFSVERPDGSNFTLKIRSTKLEDSAMYFCASSPSGVNTEAFFGQGTRLTVV.

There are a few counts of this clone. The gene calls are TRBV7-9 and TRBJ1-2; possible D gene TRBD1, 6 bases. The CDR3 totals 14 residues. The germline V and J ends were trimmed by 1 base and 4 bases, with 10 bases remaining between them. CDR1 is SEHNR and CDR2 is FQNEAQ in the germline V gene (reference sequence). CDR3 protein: CASSLETGFYGYTF. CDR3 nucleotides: TGTGCCAGCAGCTTAGAAACAGGGTTCTATGGCTACACCTTC.

In DNA, the CDR3 is TGTGCCAGCAGTTACGAGGACGGACGAACCTATGGCTACACCTTC. Translated, it gives CASSYEDGRTYGYTF. The chain has TRBV6-2 or TRBV6-3 and TRBJ1-2; the D is unclear. Trimming took off 2 bases at V and 4 bases at J, with 14 bases between the two ends. Germline V gene lookup returns CDR1 MNHEY and CDR2 SVGEGT. The CDR3 length is 15 residues.

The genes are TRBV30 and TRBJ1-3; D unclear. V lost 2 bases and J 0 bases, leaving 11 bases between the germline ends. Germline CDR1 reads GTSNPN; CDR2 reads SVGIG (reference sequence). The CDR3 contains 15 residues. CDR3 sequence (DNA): TGTGCCTGGAGTAGTGGCAGAATCTCTGGAAACACCATATATTTT. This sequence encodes CAWSSGRISGNTIYF.

Here the CDR3 DNA reads TGTGCCAGCTCACCAGAGTTCGGGCGCGGCTACACCTTC. Its protein product is CASSPEFGRGYTF. The chain uses TRBV18 and TRBJ1-2; no firm D call. Germline V lookup: CDR1 KGHSH, CDR2 LQKENI. Deletions cut 2 bases from V and 8 bases from J, with 12 bases between. This CDR3 contains 13 residues.

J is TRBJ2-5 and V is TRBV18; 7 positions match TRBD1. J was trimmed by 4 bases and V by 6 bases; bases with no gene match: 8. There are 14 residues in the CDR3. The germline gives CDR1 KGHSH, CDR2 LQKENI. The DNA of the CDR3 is TGTGCCAGCTCTCAGGGGGTCGTGCGAGAGACCCAGTACTTC. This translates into CASSQGVVRETQYF. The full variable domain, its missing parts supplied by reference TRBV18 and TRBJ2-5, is NAGVMQNPRHLVRRRGQEARLRCSPMKGHSHVYWYRQLPEEGLKFMVYLQKENIIDESGMPKERFSAEFPKEGPSILRIQQVVRGDSAAYFCASSQGVVRETQYFGPGTRLLVL.

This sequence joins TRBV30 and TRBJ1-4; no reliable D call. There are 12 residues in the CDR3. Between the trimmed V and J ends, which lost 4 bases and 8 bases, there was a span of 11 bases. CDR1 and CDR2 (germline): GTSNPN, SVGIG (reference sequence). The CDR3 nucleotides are TGTGCCTGGAACTCCTTTAGGGAAAAACTGTTTTTT. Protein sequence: CAWNSFREKLFF.

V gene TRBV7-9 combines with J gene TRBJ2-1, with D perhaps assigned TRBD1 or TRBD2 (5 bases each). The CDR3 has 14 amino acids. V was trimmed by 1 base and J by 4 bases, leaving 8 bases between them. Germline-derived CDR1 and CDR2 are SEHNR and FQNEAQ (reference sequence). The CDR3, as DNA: TGTGCCAGCAGCTTAGAGAGGGGATACAATGAGCAGTTCTTC. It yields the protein CASSLERGYNEQFF.

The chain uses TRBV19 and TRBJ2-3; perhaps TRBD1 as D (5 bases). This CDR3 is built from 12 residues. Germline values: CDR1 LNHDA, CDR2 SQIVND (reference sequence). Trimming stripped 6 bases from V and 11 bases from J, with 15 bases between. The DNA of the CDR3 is TGTGCCAGTAGCTTTCAGGAGCAGGGGCAGTATTTT. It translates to CASSFQEQGQYF.

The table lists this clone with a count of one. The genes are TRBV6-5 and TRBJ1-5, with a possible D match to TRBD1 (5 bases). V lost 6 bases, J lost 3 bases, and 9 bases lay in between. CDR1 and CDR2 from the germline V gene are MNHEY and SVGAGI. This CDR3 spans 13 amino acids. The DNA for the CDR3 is TGTGCCAGCAGCAGGGTTAACAATCAGCCCCAGCATTTT. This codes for CASSRVNNQPQHF.

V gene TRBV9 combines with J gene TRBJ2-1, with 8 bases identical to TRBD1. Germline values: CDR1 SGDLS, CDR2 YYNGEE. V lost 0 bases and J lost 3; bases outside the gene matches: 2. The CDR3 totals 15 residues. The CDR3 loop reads CASSVGTGNYNEQFF. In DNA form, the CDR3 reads TGTGCCAGCAGCGTAGGGACAGGGAACTACAATGAGCAGTTCTTC.

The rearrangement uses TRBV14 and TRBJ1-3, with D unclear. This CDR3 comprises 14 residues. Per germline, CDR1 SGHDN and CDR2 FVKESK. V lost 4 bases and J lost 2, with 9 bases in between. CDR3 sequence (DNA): TGTGCCAGCAGCCCAAGCCGAACTGGAAACACCATATATTTT. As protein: CASSPSRTGNTIYF.

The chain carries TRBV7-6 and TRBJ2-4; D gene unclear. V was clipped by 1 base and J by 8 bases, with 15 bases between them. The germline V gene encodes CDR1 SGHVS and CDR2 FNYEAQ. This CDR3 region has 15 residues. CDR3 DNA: TGTGCCAGCAGCTTAGTGGCGCATCCTGAGGACATTCAGTACTTC. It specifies CASSLVAHPEDIQYF.

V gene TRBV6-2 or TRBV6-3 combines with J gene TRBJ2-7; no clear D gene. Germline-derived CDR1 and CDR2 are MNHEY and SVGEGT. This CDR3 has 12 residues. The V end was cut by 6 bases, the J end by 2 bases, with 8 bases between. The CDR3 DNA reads TGTGCCAGCAGCCCTTATACCTACGAGCAGTACTTC. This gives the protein CASSPYTYEQYF.